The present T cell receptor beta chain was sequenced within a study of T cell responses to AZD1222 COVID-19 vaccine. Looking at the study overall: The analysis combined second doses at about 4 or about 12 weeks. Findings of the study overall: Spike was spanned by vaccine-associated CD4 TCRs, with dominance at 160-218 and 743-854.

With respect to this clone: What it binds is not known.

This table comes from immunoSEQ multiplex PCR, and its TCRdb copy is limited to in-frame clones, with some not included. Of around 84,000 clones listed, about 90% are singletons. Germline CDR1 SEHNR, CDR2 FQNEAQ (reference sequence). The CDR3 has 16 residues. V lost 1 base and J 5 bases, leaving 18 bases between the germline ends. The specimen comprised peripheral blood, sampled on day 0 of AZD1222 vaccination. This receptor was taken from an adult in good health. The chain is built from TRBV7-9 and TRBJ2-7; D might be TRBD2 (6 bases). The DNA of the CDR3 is TGTGCCAGCAGCTTAGATAGGAGCCCGCGCGGGAACGAGCAGTACTTC. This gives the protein CASSLDRSPRGNEQYF.